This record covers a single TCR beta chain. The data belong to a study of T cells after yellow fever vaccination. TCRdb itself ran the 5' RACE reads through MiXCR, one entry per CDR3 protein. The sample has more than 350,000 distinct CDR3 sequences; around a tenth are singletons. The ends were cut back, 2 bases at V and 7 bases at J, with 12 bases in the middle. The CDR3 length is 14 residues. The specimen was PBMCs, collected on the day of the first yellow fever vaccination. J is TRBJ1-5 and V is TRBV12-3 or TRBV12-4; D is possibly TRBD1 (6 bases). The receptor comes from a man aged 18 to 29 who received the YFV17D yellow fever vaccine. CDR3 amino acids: CASSLWGAEQPQHF. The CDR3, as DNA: TGTGCCAGCAGTTTATGGGGGGCCGAGCAGCCCCAGCATTTT.